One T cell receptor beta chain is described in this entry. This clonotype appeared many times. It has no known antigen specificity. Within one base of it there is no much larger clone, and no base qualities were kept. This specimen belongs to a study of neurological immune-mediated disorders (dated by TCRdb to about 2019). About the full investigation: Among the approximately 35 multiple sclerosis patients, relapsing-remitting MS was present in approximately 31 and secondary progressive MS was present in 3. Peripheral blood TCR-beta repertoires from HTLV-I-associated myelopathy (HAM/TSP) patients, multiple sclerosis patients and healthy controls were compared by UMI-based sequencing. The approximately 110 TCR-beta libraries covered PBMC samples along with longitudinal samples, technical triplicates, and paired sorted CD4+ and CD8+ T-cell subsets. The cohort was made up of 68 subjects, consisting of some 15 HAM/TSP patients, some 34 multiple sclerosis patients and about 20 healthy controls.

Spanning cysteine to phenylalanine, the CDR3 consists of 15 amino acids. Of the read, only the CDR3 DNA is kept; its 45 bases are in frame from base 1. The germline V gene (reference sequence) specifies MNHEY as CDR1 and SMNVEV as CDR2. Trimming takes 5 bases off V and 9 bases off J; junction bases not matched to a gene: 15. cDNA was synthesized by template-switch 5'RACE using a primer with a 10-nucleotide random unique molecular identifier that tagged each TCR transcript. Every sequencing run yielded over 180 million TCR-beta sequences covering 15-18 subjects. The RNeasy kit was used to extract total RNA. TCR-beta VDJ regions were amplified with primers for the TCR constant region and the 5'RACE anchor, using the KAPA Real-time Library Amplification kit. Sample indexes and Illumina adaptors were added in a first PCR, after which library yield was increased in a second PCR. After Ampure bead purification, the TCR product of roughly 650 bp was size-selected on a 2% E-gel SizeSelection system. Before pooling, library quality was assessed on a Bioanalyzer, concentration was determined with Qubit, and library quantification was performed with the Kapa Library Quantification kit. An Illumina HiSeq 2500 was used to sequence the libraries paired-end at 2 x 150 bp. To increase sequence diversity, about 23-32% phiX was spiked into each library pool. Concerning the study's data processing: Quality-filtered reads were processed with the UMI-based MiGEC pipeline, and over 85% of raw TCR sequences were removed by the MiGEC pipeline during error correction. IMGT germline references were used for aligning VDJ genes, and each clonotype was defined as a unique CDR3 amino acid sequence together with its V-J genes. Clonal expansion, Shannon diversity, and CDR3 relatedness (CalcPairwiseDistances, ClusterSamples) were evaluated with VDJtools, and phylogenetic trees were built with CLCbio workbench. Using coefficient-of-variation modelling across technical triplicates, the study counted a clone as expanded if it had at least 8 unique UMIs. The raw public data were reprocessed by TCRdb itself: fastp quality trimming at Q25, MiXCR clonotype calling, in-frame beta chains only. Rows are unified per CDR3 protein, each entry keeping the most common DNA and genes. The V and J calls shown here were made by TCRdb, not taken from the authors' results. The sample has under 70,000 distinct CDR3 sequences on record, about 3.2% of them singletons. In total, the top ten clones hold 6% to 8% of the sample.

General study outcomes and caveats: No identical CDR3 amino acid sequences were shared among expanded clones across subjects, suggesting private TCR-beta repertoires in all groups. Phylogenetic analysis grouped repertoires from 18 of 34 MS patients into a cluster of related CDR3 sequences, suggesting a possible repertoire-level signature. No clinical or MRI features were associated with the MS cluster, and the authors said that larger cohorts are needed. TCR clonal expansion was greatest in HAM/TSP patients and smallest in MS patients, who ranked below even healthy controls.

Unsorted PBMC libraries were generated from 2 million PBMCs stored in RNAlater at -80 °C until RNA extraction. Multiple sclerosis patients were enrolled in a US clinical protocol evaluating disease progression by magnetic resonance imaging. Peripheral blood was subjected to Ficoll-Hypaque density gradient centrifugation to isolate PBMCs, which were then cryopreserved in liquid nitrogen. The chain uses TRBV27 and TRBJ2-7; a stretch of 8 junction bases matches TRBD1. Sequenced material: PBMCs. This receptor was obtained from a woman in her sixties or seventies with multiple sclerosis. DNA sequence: TGTGCCAGCAGTCCCTGGCGCTGGACAGGGTGGTGGCAGTACTTC. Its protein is CASSPWRWTGWWQYF.